This is a list of T cell receptor beta chains from one sample in a study of Graves' ophthalmopathy and Graves' hyperthyroidism. TCRdb redid the calling of the multiplex PCR reads with MiXCR, one entry per CDR3 protein. Among 350,000 to 400,000 distinct CDR3 sequences listed, just over 15% were seen once. The specimen sequenced was peripheral blood. These receptors all come from a woman younger than 30 with stable Graves' hyperthyroidism. Each CDR3 is given without its conserved first and last residue. The order of the fields is D gene, V gene, J gene, clone size, CDR3 protein. The D gene is left open where the match is weak. Rows give clone size only sometimes, using once, few, many, or a class for an expanded clone.

D gene: TRBD1
V gene: TRBV29-1
J gene: TRBJ1-2
clone size: many
CDR3 protein: SDRQGPTHEKNYGYT

D gene: TRBD1
V gene: TRBV6-1
J gene: TRBJ1-1
clone size: many
CDR3 protein: ASRPGAGGTEAF

D gene: NA
V gene: TRBV12-3/TRBV12-4
J gene: TRBJ2-7
clone size: NA
CDR3 protein: ASSFSGNSYEQY

D gene: NA
V gene: TRBV11-2
J gene: TRBJ2-5
clone size: many
CDR3 protein: ASSLIRTETQY

D gene: NA
V gene: TRBV29-1
J gene: TRBJ1-5
clone size: NA
CDR3 protein: SAGLPNQPQH

D gene: TRBD1
V gene: TRBV25-1
J gene: TRBJ2-5
clone size: many
CDR3 protein: ASSDRGQGKGETQY

D gene: TRBD1
V gene: TRBV6-2/TRBV6-3
J gene: TRBJ1-1
clone size: many
CDR3 protein: ASSTTDRGNTEAF

D gene: NA
V gene: TRBV5-1
J gene: TRBJ1-3
clone size: many
CDR3 protein: ASSLGRSTGNTIY

D gene: NA
V gene: TRBV6-2/TRBV6-3
J gene: TRBJ1-2
clone size: many
CDR3 protein: ASSYSTGNYGYTSEGGYT

D gene: NA
V gene: TRBV27
J gene: TRBJ1-2
clone size: many
CDR3 protein: ASKWAGSVSSYGYT

D gene: TRBD1
V gene: TRBV5-4
J gene: TRBJ2-5
clone size: few
CDR3 protein: ASSLGLQGKTQY

D gene: TRBD1
V gene: TRBV12-3/TRBV12-4
J gene: TRBJ2-2
clone size: NA
CDR3 protein: ASRPTGGLTGELF

D gene: TRBD1
V gene: TRBV6-2/TRBV6-3
J gene: TRBJ1-2
clone size: many
CDR3 protein: AGSDRGYGYT

D gene: NA
V gene: TRBV24-1
J gene: TRBJ2-7
clone size: many
CDR3 protein: ATSPGGAGRFGQY

D gene: NA
V gene: TRBV19
J gene: TRBJ1-1
clone size: many
CDR3 protein: ASSIALNTEAF

D gene: TRBD1
V gene: TRBV28
J gene: TRBJ1-5
clone size: many
CDR3 protein: ASSKQGLMANQPQH

D gene: NA
V gene: TRBV15
J gene: TRBJ1-1
clone size: many
CDR3 protein: ATADTRRDTEAF

D gene: NA
V gene: TRBV11-3
J gene: TRBJ1-1
clone size: many
CDR3 protein: ASSSTTGAVEAF

D gene: NA
V gene: TRBV10-2
J gene: TRBJ1-1
clone size: many
CDR3 protein: ASSPWAGTVTEAF

D gene: TRBD1
V gene: TRBV24-1
J gene: TRBJ2-7
clone size: many
CDR3 protein: ATSDSGQGLYEQY

D gene: NA
V gene: TRBV5-1
J gene: TRBJ1-3
clone size: many
CDR3 protein: ASSSERRGINGNTIY

D gene: TRBD1
V gene: TRBV27
J gene: TRBJ1-1
clone size: many
CDR3 protein: ASSYETGGDTEAF

D gene: TRBD1
V gene: TRBV7-8
J gene: TRBJ2-7
clone size: NA
CDR3 protein: ASSPGTGDVNEQY

D gene: TRBD2
V gene: TRBV20-1
J gene: TRBJ2-7
clone size: few
CDR3 protein: SASRVGLAGGEQY

D gene: NA
V gene: TRBV27
J gene: TRBJ1-2
clone size: many
CDR3 protein: ASSLSGRANYGYT

D gene: TRBD1
V gene: TRBV6-5
J gene: TRBJ2-3
clone size: few
CDR3 protein: ASSYKTGGTDTQY

D gene: TRBD1
V gene: TRBV2
J gene: TRBJ1-5
clone size: many
CDR3 protein: ASRGTGASNQPQH

D gene: TRBD1
V gene: TRBV12-3/TRBV12-4
J gene: TRBJ1-1
clone size: many
CDR3 protein: ASSLGTGGAEAF

D gene: TRBD1
V gene: TRBV19
J gene: TRBJ1-1
clone size: few
CDR3 protein: ASSRRDRVITEAF

D gene: NA
V gene: TRBV12-3/TRBV12-4
J gene: TRBJ2-5
clone size: many
CDR3 protein: ASSQGPEGETQY

D gene: NA
V gene: TRBV5-1
J gene: TRBJ2-7
clone size: many
CDR3 protein: ASSWRGTGDEQY

D gene: NA
V gene: TRBV24-1
J gene: TRBJ2-7
clone size: many
CDR3 protein: ATQQGGAYEQY

D gene: NA
V gene: TRBV27
J gene: TRBJ1-1
clone size: NA
CDR3 protein: ASSPGVRGGQVAEAF

D gene: NA
V gene: TRBV5-1
J gene: TRBJ2-7
clone size: many
CDR3 protein: ASSPTGEPPYEQY

D gene: TRBD2
V gene: TRBV6-1
J gene: TRBJ2-5
clone size: many
CDR3 protein: ASSEDGGAGETQY

D gene: NA
V gene: TRBV5-8
J gene: TRBJ1-2
clone size: NA
CDR3 protein: ASSLAQRKYYGYT

D gene: NA
V gene: TRBV2
J gene: TRBJ2-7
clone size: many
CDR3 protein: ASRGDGGEQY

D gene: TRBD1
V gene: TRBV6-5
J gene: TRBJ1-2
clone size: many
CDR3 protein: ASSYDRELQGYT

D gene: NA
V gene: TRBV7-2
J gene: TRBJ2-7
clone size: many
CDR3 protein: ASSARPDFSYEQY

D gene: NA
V gene: TRBV6-1
J gene: TRBJ2-3
clone size: many
CDR3 protein: ASSASEVTDTQY

D gene: TRBD1
V gene: TRBV10-2
J gene: TRBJ2-7
clone size: many
CDR3 protein: ASSGSGGVFYEQY

D gene: TRBD1
V gene: TRBV12-3/TRBV12-4
J gene: TRBJ2-4
clone size: few
CDR3 protein: ASSHPDRGRGNIKY

D gene: NA
V gene: TRBV27
J gene: TRBJ1-2
clone size: many
CDR3 protein: ASSFQDTPSNYGYT

D gene: TRBD1
V gene: TRBV18
J gene: TRBJ2-5
clone size: many
CDR3 protein: ASSPDQDRVWETQY